One and the same sample provided the 20 T cell receptor beta chains below, sequenced in a study of shared clonotypes between healthy human individuals. The naive CD8 population came from CD45RO-negative cells selected for CCR7, without terminally differentiated effector memory CD45RA+ cells. TCRdb's table, derived via immunoSEQ multiplex PCR, lists solely in-frame clones and lacks some. Among about 2.2 million clones listed, 93% were seen once. Sequenced: naive CD8+ T cells from PBMCs. These receptors originate from a man aged 18 to 30 in good health. Some clones in this sample may be carry-over from other donors' samples.

The rearrangement links TRBV7-8 to TRBJ1-5, with D tentatively TRBD1 (6 bases). Trimming stripped 5 bases from V and 4 bases from J, with 12 bases between. The CDR3 spans 14 residues. Looked up from germline, CDR1 is SGHVS and CDR2 is FQNEAQ. CDR3 protein: CASSPQGPNQPQHF. CDR3 DNA: TGTGCCAGCAGCCCACAGGGACCAAATCAGCCCCAGCATTTT.

The gene calls are TRBV28 and TRBJ2-7; D may be TRBD1 (6 bases). The V gene lost 6 bases and the J gene lost 0 bases, with 12 bases spanning the gap. This CDR3 comprises 14 residues. Germline CDR1 and CDR2: MDHEN and SYDVKM. The CDR3 reads CASRDRDNSYEQYF. CDR3 sequence (DNA): TGTGCCAGCAGGGATCGGGACAACTCCTACGAGCAGTACTTC.

The V call is TRBV19, the J call TRBJ1-5; no reliable D call. Germline loops: CDR1 LNHDA, CDR2 SQIVND (reference sequence). V gave up 0 bases and J gave up 5 bases, with 8 bases separating them. This CDR3 has 14 amino acids. The CDR3 protein is CASSIDGEDQPQHF. DNA for the CDR3: TGTGCCAGTAGTATAGATGGGGAAGATCAGCCCCAGCATTTT.

The chain uses TRBV6-5 and TRBJ2-7, with D tentatively TRBD1 (5 bases). CDR3 length: 14 residues. Trimming removed 2 bases from V and 2 bases from J, with 10 bases in between. The germline CDR1 and CDR2 sequences are MNHEY and SVGAGI. The CDR3 sequence: CASSYIQGTYEQYF. CDR3 DNA: TGTGCCAGCAGTTACATCCAGGGAACCTACGAGCAGTACTTC.

The rearrangement uses TRBV28 and TRBJ1-1, with TRBD1 identical over 10 bases. This CDR3 region has 16 residues. Losses at the gene ends were 6 bases for V and 7 bases for J; bases not matched to a gene: 14. Germline V gives CDR1 MDHEN, CDR2 SYDVKM. The CDR3 coding sequence is TGTGCCAGCAGCCGGGTCGGGACAGGGGCGACCCTTGAAGCTTTCTTT. Its protein product is CASSRVGTGATLEAFF.

This chain joins TRBV29-1 and TRBJ1-1; D remains unclear. The germline CDR1 and CDR2 sequences are SQVTM and ANQGSEA. CDR3 length: 10 amino acids. The V and J ends lost 6 bases and 7 bases respectively, with 9 bases between them. The CDR3 spells CSVQEGEAFF. CDR3 sequence (DNA): TGCAGCGTCCAGGAGGGTGAAGCTTTCTTT.

The chain is built from TRBV27 and TRBJ1-1, with 8 bases matching TRBD1. There are 14 residues in the CDR3. The trim removed 3 bases at V and 3 bases at J, leaving 3 bases unmatched. The germline gives CDR1 MNHEY, CDR2 SMNVEV (reference sequence). The CDR3 nucleotides read TGTGCCAGCAGTTTGCAGGGGGCCTACACTGAAGCTTTCTTT. Its protein is CASSLQGAYTEAFF.

This clone was counted a single time. The V and J genes are TRBV15 and TRBJ2-5; 8 positions match TRBD2. The CDR3 is 14 residues long. V gave up 0 bases and J gave up 5 bases; unmatched junction bases: 2. The germline V gene encodes CDR1 LNHNV and CDR2 YYDKDF (reference sequence). CDR3 amino acids: CATSRDPSGETQYF. The CDR3, as DNA: TGTGCCACCAGCAGAGACCCTAGCGGGGAGACCCAGTACTTC.

The rearrangement joins TRBV7-9 to TRBJ1-5, with 7 bases fitting TRBD1. With 5 bases clipped from V and 3 bases from J, the junction kept 4 bases outside the gene matches. This CDR3 comprises 14 residues. Germline V gene data show CDR1 as SEHNR and CDR2 as FQNEAQ (reference sequence). The CDR3 coding sequence is TGTGCCAGCAGCCACACAGGGGTCAATCAGCCCCAGCATTTT. Amino acids: CASSHTGVNQPQHF.

The chain recombines TRBV25-1 with TRBJ1-3; maybe TRBD1 (5 bases). CDR3 length: 12 amino acids. Germline V gives CDR1 MGHDK, CDR2 SYGVNS. The V and J ends lost 3 bases and 11 bases respectively, with 11 bases between them. The DNA of the CDR3 is TGTGCCAGCAGTGAGAGGGTGGGGGCCATATATTTT. Its translation: CASSERVGAIYF. Looking up the rest from reference TRBV25-1 and TRBJ1-3 gives the full variable domain: EADIYQTPRYLVIGTGKKITLECSQTMGHDKMYWYQQDPGMELHLIHYSYGVNSTEKGDLSSESTVSRIRTEHFPLTLESARPSHTSQYLCASSERVGAIYFGEGSWLTVV.

The chain carries TRBV7-8 and TRBJ2-1; the match to TRBD1 covers 8 bases. Germline CDR1 SGHVS, CDR2 FQNEAQ. The CDR3 covers 14 residues. The ends lost 7 bases at V and 8 bases at J; junction bases unmatched: 10. The CDR3 protein is CASTYGQGIDEQFF. For the CDR3, the DNA is TGTGCCAGCACCTACGGACAGGGAATCGATGAGCAGTTCTTC.

As to this clone: Other DNA sequences in the same sample also yield this CDR3. The rearrangement uses TRBV9 and TRBJ1-5; D uncertain. Per germline, CDR1 SGDLS and CDR2 YYNGEE. The V and J ends lost 4 bases and 1 base respectively, with 12 bases between them. The CDR3 consists of 15 residues. CDR3 sequence (DNA): TGTGCCAGCAGCCTTGGCGGGAAAAGCAATCAGCCCCAGCATTTT. Protein product: CASSLGGKSNQPQHF. The full variable domain, completed using reference TRBV9 and TRBJ1-5, is DSGVTQTPKHLITATGQRVTLRCSPRSGDLSVYWYQQSLDQGLQFLIQYYNGEERAKGNILERFSAQQFPDLHSELNLSSLELGDSALYFCASSLGGKSNQPQHFGDGTRLSIL.

This rearrangement joins TRBV4-2 to TRBJ1-1, with unresolved D. Germline V CDR1 and CDR2: LGHNA, YNFKEQ. This CDR3 has 14 residues. Trimming shortened V by 3 bases and J by 1 base, and 9 bases separated the two germline ends. The CDR3 here is CASSHIKGNTEAFF. Written as DNA, the CDR3 is TGTGCCAGCAGCCATATTAAAGGGAACACTGAAGCTTTCTTT.

This clone has only one observation. Other nucleotide sequences from this sample produce the same CDR3. This chain links TRBV27 with TRBJ2-7; 10 positions agree with TRBD2. V was clipped by 2 bases and J by 0 bases; unmatched bases: 4. The CDR3 is made up of 16 amino acids. Looked up from germline, CDR1 is MNHEY and CDR2 is SMNVEV (reference sequence). CDR3 coding DNA: TGTGCCAGCAGTTTACGAGTAGCGGGAGGCTCCTACGAGCAGTACTTC. Amino acids: CASSLRVAGGSYEQYF.

The chain couples TRBV27 to TRBJ2-1; D not certain. The V end lost 6 bases, the J end lost 0 bases, and 6 bases lay between the germline ends. The CDR3 is 13 amino acids. Germline values: CDR1 MNHEY, CDR2 SMNVEV (reference sequence). Here the CDR3 reads CASRSPSYNEQFF. The CDR3 nucleotides read TGTGCCAGCAGGTCCCCCTCCTACAATGAGCAGTTCTTC.

This clone was counted a single time. The chain's CDR3 is CASSQGIPGAGGGETQYF. In DNA form, the CDR3 reads TGCGCCAGCAGCCAAGGGATACCGGGGGCGGGAGGAGGAGAGACCCAGTACTTC. The genes are TRBV4-1 and TRBJ2-5; 8 positions match TRBD2. The V gene's germline CDR1 is MGHRA and CDR2 YSYEKL. V shed 1 base, J shed 4 bases, and the junction held 14 bases outside the gene matches. The CDR3 consists of 18 residues.

V usage is TRBV7-9 and J usage is TRBJ2-3; unclear D gene. Trimming stripped 1 base from V and 4 bases from J, with 15 bases between. Per germline, CDR1 SEHNR and CDR2 FQNEAQ (reference sequence). The length of the CDR3 is 16 residues. The CDR3 region has the DNA TGTGCCAGCAGCTTAGTCCATCCGACCCTGCCAGATACGCAGTATTTT. This codes for CASSLVHPTLPDTQYF.

This chain uses TRBV5-1 with TRBJ2-1; possibly TRBD1 for D (6 bases). CDR1 SGHRS and CDR2 YFSETQ come from the germline V gene. CDR3 length: 15 residues. The germline V and J ends were trimmed by 4 bases and 1 base, with 12 bases remaining between them. The CDR3 DNA is TGCGCCAGCAGCCCTAACAGGGTATCCTACAATGAGCAGTTCTTC. It is translated as CASSPNRVSYNEQFF.

V gene TRBV6-1 combines with J gene TRBJ1-2; 8 bases are a match to TRBD1. Germline CDR1 reads MNHNS; CDR2 reads SASEGT. The ends lost 5 bases at V and 5 bases at J; junction bases unmatched: 4. This CDR3 is built from 13 residues. DNA of the CDR3: TGTGCCAGCAGTTATGACAGGGGATATGGCTACACCTTC. The encoded protein is CASSYDRGYGYTF.

V gene TRBV6-1 combines with J gene TRBJ2-7; D not certain. From germline, CDR1 is MNHNS and CDR2 SASEGT. There are 13 residues in the CDR3. Trimming took off 2 bases at V and 3 bases at J, with 8 bases between the two ends. DNA for the CDR3: TGTGCCAGCAGTGAACGTCCGTACTACGAGCAGTACTTC. As protein: CASSERPYYEQYF.